These 18 T cell receptor beta chains were all obtained from the same sample, sequenced in a study of blood T cell repertoires in COVID-19. The assay was immunoSEQ multiplex PCR, and TCRdb's table has in-frame clones only and misses some. The sample shows more than 45,000 clones, roughly 89% of them seen only once. The source material was peripheral blood. The receptor set was obtained from a man aged 65 to 85 with active COVID-19.

This chain connects TRBV7-3 to TRBJ2-1, with a tentative D call TRBD1 (6 bases). Germline CDR1 and CDR2: SGHTA and FQGTGA. This CDR3 comprises 15 residues. Trimming cost V 5 bases and J 2 bases, with 13 bases left between them. For the CDR3, the DNA is TGTGCCAGCAGCCCAGGGGCGGCAACCTACAATGAGCAGTTCTTC. This gives the protein CASSPGAATYNEQFF.

This chain connects TRBV7-2 to TRBJ1-2; 8 bases line up with TRBD1. CDR1 and CDR2 from the germline V gene are SGHTA and FQGNSA. V was pared by 5 bases and J by 6 bases, with 5 bases of the junction left unmatched. The CDR3 loop spans 13 amino acids. The CDR3 spells CASSTRTGNGYTF. CDR3 coding DNA: TGTGCCAGCAGCACCCGGACAGGGAATGGCTACACCTTC.

J is TRBJ1-2 and V is TRBV11-2; tentative D call: TRBD1 (6 bases). The CDR3 loop spans 14 amino acids. Germline assignment: CDR1 SGHAT and CDR2 FQNNGV. The V and J ends lost 6 bases and 3 bases respectively, with 14 bases between them. The CDR3 DNA reads TGTGCCAGCAGTCGTTGGACAGCCGACTATGGCTACACCTTC. Translated: CASSRWTADYGYTF.

This clone was counted once. This chain links TRBV5-6 with TRBJ2-7; no reliable D call. The CDR3 loop spans 14 amino acids. Trimming cost V 4 bases and J 1 base, with 12 bases left between them. Per germline, CDR1 SGHDT and CDR2 YYEEEE. The CDR3, as DNA: TGTGCCAGCAGCAAAATTCAGATTTCCTACGAGCAGTACTTC. This sequence encodes CASSKIQISYEQYF.

This chain connects TRBV3-1 (or the pseudogene TRBV3-2) to TRBJ1-2, with D possibly being TRBD1 (6 bases). V was cut by 0 bases and J by 8 bases, with 10 bases left in between. The CDR3 is 13 amino acids. The germline CDR1 and CDR2 sequences are LGHDT and YNNKEL (reference sequence). CDR3 in DNA: TGTGCCAGCAGCCAAGATCGGACAGTCGGCTACACCTTC. This codes for CASSQDRTVGYTF.

The chain uses TRBV5-4 and TRBJ2-2; 10 bases align to TRBD2. Per the germline V gene, CDR1 is SGHNT and CDR2 is YYREEE (reference sequence). V shed 3 bases and J 6 bases; nucleotides not matched to a gene: 5. The CDR3 consists of 15 residues. The DNA for the CDR3 is TGTGCCAGCAGCTATAGCGGGGGGTTGGCCGGGGAGCTGTTTTTT. Translating gives CASSYSGGLAGELFF.

This chain uses TRBV3-1 (or the pseudogene TRBV3-2) with TRBJ2-7; 7 nucleotides agree with TRBD1. V shed 4 bases and J 2 bases; nucleotides not matched to a gene: 8. This CDR3 has 15 amino acids. In germline, CDR1 is LGHDT, CDR2 YNNKEL (reference sequence). The chain's CDR3 is CASSRPGQKTYEQYF. The CDR3 coding sequence is TGTGCCAGCAGCCGACCGGGACAGAAAACCTACGAGCAGTACTTC.

CDR3 coding DNA: TGCGCCAGCAGCCAGACAGGGACCGGGGAGCTGTTTTTT. It codes for CASSQTGTGELFF. V gene TRBV5-1 combines with J gene TRBJ2-2; 7 bases agree with TRBD1. The CDR3 runs to 13 residues. Unmatched junction bases numbered 2, after V lost 4 bases and J lost 5 bases. Germline V gene sequence: CDR1 SGHRS, CDR2 YFSETQ.

Comment on this clone: A junction boundary mismatches the germline segment, possibly from a read error. The CDR3 sequence: CASSLTVASGPKNIQYF. CDR3 coding DNA: TGTGCTAGCAGCTTAACTGTGGCGAGCGGGCCAAAGAACATTCAGTACTTC. The rearrangement uses TRBV7-7 and TRBJ2-4; D may be TRBD2 (6 bases). There are 17 residues in the CDR3. Per the germline V gene, CDR1 is SSHAT and CDR2 is FNYEAQ (reference sequence).

V and J are TRBV4-1 and TRBJ2-7; TRBD1 aligns across 11 bases. The CDR3 extends over 16 amino acids. J was trimmed by 4 bases and V by 0 bases; bases with no gene match: 5. The germline CDR1 and CDR2 sequences are MGHRA and YSYEKL. This CDR3 reads CASSQDLDRGLYEQYF. The CDR3 DNA sequence: TGCGCCAGCAGCCAAGATCTGGACAGGGGGCTATACGAGCAGTACTTC.

This clone was found once. CDR3 DNA sequence: TGTGCCAGCAGTCCCCACCCCGACGGGGACACTGAAGCTTTCTTT. Translation gives CASSPHPDGDTEAFF. The V gene is TRBV27, the J gene TRBJ1-1; no firm D call. CDR1 is MNHEY and CDR2 is SMNVEV in the germline V gene (reference sequence). The CDR3 loop spans 15 amino acids. The V gene lost 5 bases and the J gene lost 3 bases, with 16 bases spanning the gap.

This chain connects TRBV4-2 to TRBJ2-1; tentatively, D is TRBD2 (6 bases). CDR3 length equals 14 residues. Germline CDR1 is LGHNA and CDR2 is YNFKEQ. The ends were cut back, 4 bases at V and 8 bases at J, with 15 bases in the middle. The CDR3 is CASSRRESWDEQFF. For the CDR3, the DNA is TGTGCCAGCAGCCGCCGGGAGAGTTGGGATGAGCAGTTCTTC.

This clone has just a few counts. V is TRBV30 and J is TRBJ1-5; D is uncertain. V was shortened by 0 bases and J by 0 bases, with 9 bases between the two germline ends. This CDR3 is built from 15 residues. Germline lookup yields CDR1 GTSNPN and CDR2 SVGIG (reference sequence). CDR3 nucleotide sequence: TGTGCCTGGAGTGTACGAGGGCATAGCAATCAGCCCCAGCATTTT. Translation: CAWSVRGHSNQPQHF.

V usage is TRBV11-2 and J usage is TRBJ1-3; no clear D. Between the trimmed V and J ends, which lost 0 bases and 0 bases, there was a span of 9 bases. CDR1 and CDR2 (germline): SGHAT, FQNNGV. This CDR3 is built from 16 residues. CDR3 nucleotide sequence: TGTGCCAGCAGCTTAGACAGGCCTTTCTCTGGAAACACCATATATTTT. Residues: CASSLDRPFSGNTIYF.

J is TRBJ1-4 and V is TRBV9; possible D gene TRBD1, 5 bases. Trimming took off 0 bases at V and 1 base at J, with 10 bases between the two ends. Germline lookup yields CDR1 SGDLS and CDR2 YYNGEE. This CDR3 has 16 amino acids. The CDR3 is CASSVAQGGTNEKLFF. CDR3 in DNA: TGTGCCAGCAGCGTAGCTCAGGGCGGAACTAATGAAAAACTGTTTTTT.

The rearrangement links TRBV7-9 to TRBJ1-2, with D possibly TRBD1 on 5 matching bases. The germline V gene encodes CDR1 SEHNR and CDR2 FQNEAQ (reference sequence). Trimming left V 2 bases short and J 4 bases short, with 11 bases between. This CDR3 is 14 amino acids long. The CDR3 loop reads CASSLLETAYGYTF. CDR3 coding DNA: TGTGCCAGCAGCTTACTTGAGACAGCCTATGGCTACACCTTC.

The chain recombines TRBV5-1 with TRBJ2-3, with 8 bases that match TRBD2. Germline values: CDR1 SGHRS, CDR2 YFSETQ. Losses at the gene ends were 0 bases for V and 4 bases for J; bases not matched to a gene: 4. The CDR3 runs 15 residues. CDR3 loop: CASSLVVAGSDTQYF. CDR3 nucleotide sequence: TGCGCCAGCAGCTTGGTAGTAGCGGGGTCAGATACGCAGTATTTT.

The chain couples TRBV2 to TRBJ2-5; D gene unclear. V lost 4 bases and J lost 3, with 3 bases in between. CDR3 length: 11 residues. The germline CDR1 and CDR2 sequences are SNHLY and FYNNEI. The CDR3 nucleotides read TGTGCCAGCAGTGCCAAAGAGACCCAGTACTTC. The encoded protein is CASSAKETQYF.